A selection of T cell receptor beta chains follows, all from one sample in a study of CD8 T cells in ankylosing spondylitis. Using its own MiXCR run on the 5' RACE reads, TCRdb lists one record per CDR3 protein. The table has 200,000 to 300,000 distinct CDR3 sequences, around 7.8% seen once; the top ten hold under 7.5%. Input material: blood, either unsorted or a sorted T cell fraction (not recorded which). The origin of the receptors is a male donor with ankylosing spondylitis or in good health (not recorded which). Both conserved end residues are part of each CDR3. D genes are given only for firm matches. A row's size may be missing; if present it is once, few, many or a size class.

j_call clone_size v_call d_call cdr3_aa cdr3_nt
TRBJ2-2 few TRBV11-2 . CASSLEKGLGWTGELFF TGTGCCAGCAGCTTAGAGAAAGGCCTGGGCTGGACCGGGGAGCTGTTTTTT
TRBJ2-2 . TRBV12-3/TRBV12-4 . CASSLELVARSGELFF TGTGCCAGCAGTTTAGAGTTGGTAGCGCGCAGCGGGGAGCTGTTTTTT
TRBJ1-1 many TRBV14 . CASTSLGASTEAFF TGTGCCAGCACCTCACTAGGGGCCAGCACTGAAGCTTTCTTT
TRBJ2-3 . TRBV27 TRBD2 CATRTSGGPTDTQYF TGTGCCACTCGGACTAGCGGGGGCCCCACAGATACGCAGTATTTT
TRBJ1-1 few TRBV4-1 . CASSQDTSGTEAFF TGCGCCAGCAGCCAAGATACCAGTGGCACTGAAGCTTTCTTT
TRBJ1-6 few TRBV7-3 TRBD1 CASSSTGGSDSPLHF TGTGCCAGCAGCTCTACAGGGGGCTCGGATTCACCCCTCCACTTT
TRBJ2-7 many TRBV29-1 . CSVDLNDSYEQYF TGCAGCGTTGATCTAAACGATTCTTACGAGCAGTACTTC
TRBJ2-7 . TRBV4-1 . CASSQGAINTISYEQYF TGCGCCAGCAGCCAAGGCGCGATCAACACCATCTCCTACGAGCAGTACTTC
TRBJ2-7 few TRBV7-2 TRBD1 CASSTRTGGPYEQYF TGTGCCAGCAGCACCCGGACAGGGGGCCCATACGAGCAGTACTTC
TRBJ2-7 many TRBV29-1 . CSVLSREGNEQYF TGCAGCGTTTTGTCGAGAGAAGGGAACGAGCAGTACTTC
TRBJ2-1 many TRBV9 . CASSVAGLEYNEQFF TGTGCCAGCAGCGTAGCAGGACTCGAATACAATGAGCAGTTCTTC
TRBJ2-2 many TRBV7-3 TRBD2 CASSLGLAGKEGGELFF TGTGCCAGCAGCTTAGGACTAGCGGGAAAGGAGGGCGGGGAGCTGTTTTTT
TRBJ2-1 many TRBV9 . CASSLPGTGDNEQFF TGTGCCAGCAGCCTCCCCGGGACGGGGGACAATGAGCAGTTCTTC
TRBJ1-2 many TRBV7-2 . CASSLVGGRGKGYTF TGTGCCAGCAGCTTAGTCGGGGGGCGCGGGAAGGGCTACACCTTC
TRBJ2-1 many TRBV20-1 TRBD2 CSARRLAGDYYNEQFF TGCAGTGCTAGACGACTAGCGGGAGACTACTACAATGAGCAGTTCTTC